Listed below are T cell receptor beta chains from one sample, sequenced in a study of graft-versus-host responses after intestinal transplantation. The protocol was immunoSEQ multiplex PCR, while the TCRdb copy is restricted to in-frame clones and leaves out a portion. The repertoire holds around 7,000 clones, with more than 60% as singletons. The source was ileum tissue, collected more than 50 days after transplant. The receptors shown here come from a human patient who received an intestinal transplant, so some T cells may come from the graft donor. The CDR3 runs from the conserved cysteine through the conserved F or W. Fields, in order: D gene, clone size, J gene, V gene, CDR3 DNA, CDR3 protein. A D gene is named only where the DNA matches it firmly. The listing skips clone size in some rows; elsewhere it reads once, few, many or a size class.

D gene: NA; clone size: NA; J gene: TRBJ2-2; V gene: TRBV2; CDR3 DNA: TGTGCCAGCAGTGGTCGGCTACGGAGCACCGGGGAGCTGTTTTTT; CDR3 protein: CASSGRLRSTGELFF
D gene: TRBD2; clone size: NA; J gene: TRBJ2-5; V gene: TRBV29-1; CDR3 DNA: TGCAGCGTTTGGACTAGCGGGGGGTCGAGACAAGAGACCCAGTACTTC; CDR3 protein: CSVWTSGGSRQETQYF
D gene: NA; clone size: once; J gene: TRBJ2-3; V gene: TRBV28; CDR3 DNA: TGTGCCAGCAACGACAGAACAGATACGCAGTATTTT; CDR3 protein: CASNDRTDTQYF
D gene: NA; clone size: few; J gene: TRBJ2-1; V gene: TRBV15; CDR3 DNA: TGTGCCACCAGCAGAGTCGGTGAGCAGTTCTTC; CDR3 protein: CATSRVGEQFF
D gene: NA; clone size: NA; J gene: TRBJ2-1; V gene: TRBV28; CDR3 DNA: TGTGCCAGCAGAAGTGGGAGAGCCCTTGGGGTCAATGAGCAGTTCTTC; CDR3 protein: CASRSGRALGVNEQFF
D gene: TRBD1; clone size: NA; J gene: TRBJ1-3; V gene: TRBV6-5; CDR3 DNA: TGTGCCAGCAGTTACACAAACGGACAGGGAGACACCATATATTTT; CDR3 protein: CASSYTNGQGDTIYF
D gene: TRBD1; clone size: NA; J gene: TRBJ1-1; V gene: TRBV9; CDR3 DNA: TGTGCCAGCAGCACTACAGGGGGCCCTGAAGCTTTCTTT; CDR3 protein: CASSTTGGPEAFF
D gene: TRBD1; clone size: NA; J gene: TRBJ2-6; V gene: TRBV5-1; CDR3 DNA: TGCGCCAGCAGCTCAGGACAGGGTTTCTCTGGGGCCAACGTCCTGACTTTC; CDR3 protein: CASSSGQGFSGANVLTF
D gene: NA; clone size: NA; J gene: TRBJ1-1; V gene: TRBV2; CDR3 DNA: TGTGCCAGCAGTATTACGGACAGCCTGGAAGCTTTCTTT; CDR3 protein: CASSITDSLEAFF
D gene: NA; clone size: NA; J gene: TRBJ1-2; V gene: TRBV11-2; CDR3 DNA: TGTGCCAGCAGCTCGACAGCGGGCCACTATGGCTACACCTTC; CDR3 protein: CASSSTAGHYGYTF
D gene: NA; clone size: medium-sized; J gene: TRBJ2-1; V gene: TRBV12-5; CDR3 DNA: TGTGCTAGTGGTTTGGTTTCAGCGGGTAATGAGCAGTTCTTC; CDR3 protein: CASGLVSAGNEQFF
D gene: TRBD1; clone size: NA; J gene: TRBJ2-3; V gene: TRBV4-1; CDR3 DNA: TGCGCCAGCAGCCCAAGGGACAGGGAGTTCACAGATACGCAGTATTTT; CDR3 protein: CASSPRDREFTDTQYF
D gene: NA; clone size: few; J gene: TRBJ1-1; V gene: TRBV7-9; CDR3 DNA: TGTGCCAGCAGCTTTGAGGGGAACACTGAAGCTTTCTTT; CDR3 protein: CASSFEGNTEAFF
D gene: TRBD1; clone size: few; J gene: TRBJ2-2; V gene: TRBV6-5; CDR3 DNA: TGTGCCAGCCTCGACAGGGGGCCCGGGGAGCTGTTTTTT; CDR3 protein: CASLDRGPGELFF
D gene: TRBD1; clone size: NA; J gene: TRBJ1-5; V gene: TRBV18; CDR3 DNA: TGTGCCAGCTCACCTAACGGACAGGGGGCTGGAAATCAGCCCCAGCATTTT; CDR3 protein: CASSPNGQGAGNQPQHF
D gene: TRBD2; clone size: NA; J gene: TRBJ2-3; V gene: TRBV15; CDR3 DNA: TGTGCCACCAGCAGGAAGGGGCTAGCGGGGAACACAGATACGCAGTATTTT; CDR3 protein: CATSRKGLAGNTDTQYF
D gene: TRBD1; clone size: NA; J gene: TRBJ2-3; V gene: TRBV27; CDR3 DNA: TGTGCCAGCGGTACGTTCCGGGACAGGGCTACAGATACGCAGTATTTT; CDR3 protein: CASGTFRDRATDTQYF
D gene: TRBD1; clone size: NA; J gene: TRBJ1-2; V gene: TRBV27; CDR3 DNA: TGTGCCAGCAGCAGACGAGGACAGGGGTACTATGGCTACACCTTC; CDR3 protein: CASSRRGQGYYGYTF
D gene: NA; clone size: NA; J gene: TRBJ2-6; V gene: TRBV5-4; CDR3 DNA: TGTGCCAGCAGCTTAGGCCAGGTCAACTCTGGGGCCAACGTCCTGACTTTC; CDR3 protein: CASSLGQVNSGANVLTF
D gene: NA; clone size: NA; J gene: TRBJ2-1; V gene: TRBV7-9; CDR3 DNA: TGTGCCAGCAGCTTAGCACAGGGGAGGAATGAGCAGTTCTTC; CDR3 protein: CASSLAQGRNEQFF
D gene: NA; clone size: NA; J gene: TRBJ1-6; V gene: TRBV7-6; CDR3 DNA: TGTGCCAGCAGTTCTGACAGGCCGGCACCCCTCCACTTT; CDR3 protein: CASSSDRPAPLHF
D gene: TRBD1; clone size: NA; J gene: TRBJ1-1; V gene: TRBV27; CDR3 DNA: TGTGCCAGCAGTTTAGGAACAGGGGCCGGCACTGAAGCTTTCTTT; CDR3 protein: CASSLGTGAGTEAFF
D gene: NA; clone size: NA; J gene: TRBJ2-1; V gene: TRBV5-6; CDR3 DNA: TGTGCCAGCAGCTCAATCCGGGACGGGGGCAATGAGCAGTTCTTC; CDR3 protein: CASSSIRDGGNEQFF
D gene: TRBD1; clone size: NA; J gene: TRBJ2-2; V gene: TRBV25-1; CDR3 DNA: TGTGCCAGCAGTGACGGGACAGGGGGGGACAAAGGGGAGCTGTTTTTT; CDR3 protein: CASSDGTGGDKGELFF
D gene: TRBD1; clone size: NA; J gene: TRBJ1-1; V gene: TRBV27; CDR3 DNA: TGTGCCAGCAGTTTAAGGTCCTTGGGGACAGGGTATAACACTGAAGCTTTCTTT; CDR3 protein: CASSLRSLGTGYNTEAFF
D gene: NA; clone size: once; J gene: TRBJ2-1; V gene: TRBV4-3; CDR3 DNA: TGCGCCAGCAGCCCAGGCGTGGCGGGGAGCTCCTACAATGAGCAGTTCTTC; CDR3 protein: CASSPGVAGSSYNEQFF
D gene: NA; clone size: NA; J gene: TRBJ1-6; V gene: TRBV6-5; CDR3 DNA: TGTGCCAGCAGTTACCCGGGATCACCCCTCCACTTT; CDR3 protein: CASSYPGSPLHF
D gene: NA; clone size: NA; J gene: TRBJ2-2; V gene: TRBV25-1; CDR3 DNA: TGTGCCAGCAGTGAATCACCTGTCGGGACCGGGGAGCTGTTTTTT; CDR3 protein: CASSESPVGTGELFF
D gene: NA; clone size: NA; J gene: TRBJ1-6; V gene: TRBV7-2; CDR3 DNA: TGTGCCAGCAGCTTAGCTGCCAGGGCTTGGGATTCACCCCTCCACTTT; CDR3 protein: CASSLAARAWDSPLHF
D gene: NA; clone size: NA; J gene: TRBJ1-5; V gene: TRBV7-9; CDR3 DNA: TGTGCCAGCAGCTTAGTAGGTCTCGAAGCCGAGGGCCAGCATTTT; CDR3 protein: CASSLVGLEAEGQHF
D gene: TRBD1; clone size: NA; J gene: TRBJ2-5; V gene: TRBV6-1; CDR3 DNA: TGTGCCAGCAGGCTAACAGGGGGCGGGCGGGAGACCCAGTACTTC; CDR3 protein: CASRLTGGGRETQYF
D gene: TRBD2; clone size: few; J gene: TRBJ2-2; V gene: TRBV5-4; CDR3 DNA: TGTGCCAGCAGCTTGGGACTAGCGGGGAGCACCGGGGAGCTGTTTTTT; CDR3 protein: CASSLGLAGSTGELFF
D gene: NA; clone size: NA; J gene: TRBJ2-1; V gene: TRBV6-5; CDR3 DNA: TGTGCCAGCAGTTTGTTAGAAAATGAGCAGTTCTTC; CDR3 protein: CASSLLENEQFF
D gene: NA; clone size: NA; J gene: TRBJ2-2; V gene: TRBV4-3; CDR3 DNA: TGCGCCAGCAGCCAAGATTACAGGAATACCGGGGAGCTGTTTTTT; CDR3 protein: CASSQDYRNTGELFF
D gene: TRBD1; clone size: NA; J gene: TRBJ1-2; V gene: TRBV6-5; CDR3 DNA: TGTGCCAGCAGTCTATCGACAGGGAGGTACTATGGCTACACCTTC; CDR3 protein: CASSLSTGRYYGYTF